This T cell receptor beta chain was captured by sequencing in a study of cytomegalovirus exposure and HLA in healthy donors. Study-wide points: Reports credit the classifier with highly specific, highly sensitive diagnosis of cytomegalovirus status. According to a later analysis, TCR clusters from the first cohort tended to co-occur in the roughly 110 validation repertoires. Researchers reported that a few CMV-associated chains were confirmed in vitro as CMV antigen-specific. According to the study, around 150 TCR beta chains were cytomegalovirus-associated.

Worth noting for this clone: Its antigen is unidentified.

Assay: immunoSEQ multiplex PCR; the TCRdb copy retains only in-frame clones and omits some. The sample has about 240,000 clones, around 87% seen once. The germline V gene encodes CDR1 SGHRS and CDR2 YFSETQ. After removal of 4 bases from V and 4 bases from J, the junction contained 5 bases not matched to a gene. The CDR3 totals 15 residues. The chain joins TRBV5-1 to TRBJ2-3, with TRBD2 matching 11 bases. This TCR was sampled from a woman aged 25 to 45 in good health and CMV-seropositive. Sequencing was done on a sample of PBMCs. DNA of the CDR3: TGCGCCAGCAGCCTTAGCGGGAGGGGGCCAGATACGCAGTATTTT. It yields the protein CASSLSGRGPDTQYF.